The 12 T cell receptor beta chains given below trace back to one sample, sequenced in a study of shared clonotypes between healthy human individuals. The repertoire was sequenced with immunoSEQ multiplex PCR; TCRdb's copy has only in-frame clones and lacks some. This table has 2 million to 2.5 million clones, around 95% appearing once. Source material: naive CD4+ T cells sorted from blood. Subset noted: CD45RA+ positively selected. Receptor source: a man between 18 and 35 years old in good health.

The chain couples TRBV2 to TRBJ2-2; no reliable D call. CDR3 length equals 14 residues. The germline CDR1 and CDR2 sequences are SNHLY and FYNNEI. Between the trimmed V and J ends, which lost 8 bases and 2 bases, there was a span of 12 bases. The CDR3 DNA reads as TGTGCCAGCTCGGAAACTTTCAACACCGGGGAGCTGTTTTTT. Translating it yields CASSETFNTGELFF. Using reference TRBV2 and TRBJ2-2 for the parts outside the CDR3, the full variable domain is EPEVTQTPSHQVTQMGQEVILRCVPISNHLYFYWYRQILGQKVEFLVSFYNNEISEKSEIFDDQFSVERPDGSNFTLKIRSTKLEDSAMYFCASSETFNTGELFFGEGSRLTVL.

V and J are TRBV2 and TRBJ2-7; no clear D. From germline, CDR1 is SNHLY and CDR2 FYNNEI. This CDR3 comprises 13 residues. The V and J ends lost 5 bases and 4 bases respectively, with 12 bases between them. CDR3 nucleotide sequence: TGTGCCAGCAGTCGCGTTCAGGTATACGAGCAGTACTTC. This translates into CASSRVQVYEQYF.

CDR3 amino acids: CASMIQQGTGELFF. The CDR3, as DNA: TGTGCCAGTATGATCCAGCAGGGCACCGGGGAGCTGTTTTTT. The gene calls are TRBV19 and TRBJ2-2; possible D gene TRBD1, 5 bases. V lost 7 bases and J 4 bases, leaving 13 bases between the germline ends. CDR3 size: 14 residues. Germline V gene data show CDR1 as LNHDA and CDR2 as SQIVND (reference sequence). Combining the CDR3 with reference TRBV19 and TRBJ2-2 gives the whole variable domain DGGITQSPKYLFRKEGQNVTLSCEQNLNHDAMYWYRQDPGQGLRLIYYSQIVNDFQKGDIAEGYSVSREKKESFPLTVTSAQKNPTAFYLCASMIQQGTGELFFGEGSRLTVL.

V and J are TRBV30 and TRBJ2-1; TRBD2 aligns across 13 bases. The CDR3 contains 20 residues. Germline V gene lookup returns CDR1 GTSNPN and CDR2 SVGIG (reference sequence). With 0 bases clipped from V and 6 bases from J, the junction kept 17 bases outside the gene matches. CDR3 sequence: CAWSVLGGKSRTSGSNEQFF. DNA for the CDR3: TGTGCCTGGAGTGTACTTGGAGGGAAGAGCAGGACTAGCGGGAGCAATGAGCAGTTCTTC.

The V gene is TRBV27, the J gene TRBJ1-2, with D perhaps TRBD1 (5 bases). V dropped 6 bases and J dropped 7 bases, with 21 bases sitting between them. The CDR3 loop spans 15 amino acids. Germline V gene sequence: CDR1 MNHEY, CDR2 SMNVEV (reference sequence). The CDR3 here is CASRTGSASLSGYTF. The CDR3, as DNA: TGTGCCAGCAGAACAGGTTCCGCATCCCTAAGTGGCTACACCTTC.

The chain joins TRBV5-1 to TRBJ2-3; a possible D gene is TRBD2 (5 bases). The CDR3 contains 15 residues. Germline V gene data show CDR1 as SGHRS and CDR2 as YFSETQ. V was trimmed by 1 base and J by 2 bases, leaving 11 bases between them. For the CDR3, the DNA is TGCGCCAGCAGCTTGAGTCTCGGGAACACAGATACGCAGTATTTT. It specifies CASSLSLGNTDTQYF.

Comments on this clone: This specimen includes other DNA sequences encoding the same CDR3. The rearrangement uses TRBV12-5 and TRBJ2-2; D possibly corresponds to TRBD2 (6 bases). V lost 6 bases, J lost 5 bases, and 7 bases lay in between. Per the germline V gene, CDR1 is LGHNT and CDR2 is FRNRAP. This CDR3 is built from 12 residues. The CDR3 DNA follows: TGTGCTAGTGGACGGGGGACCGGGGAGCTGTTTTTT. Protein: CASGRGTGELFF.

The CDR3 reads CASSLGRLASDTQYF. The CDR3, as DNA: TGTGCCAGCAGCTTAGGGCGCCTAGCGTCAGATACGCAGTATTTT. The chain combines TRBV7-9 with TRBJ2-3; perhaps TRBD2 as D (6 bases). This CDR3 has 15 residues. V was cut by 1 base and J by 4 bases, with 12 bases left in between. The germline CDR1 and CDR2 sequences are SEHNR and FQNEAQ (reference sequence). The full variable domain, rest sourced from reference TRBV7-9 and TRBJ2-3, is DTGVSQNPRHKITKRGQNVTFRCDPISEHNRLYWYRQTLGQGPEFLTYFQNEAQLEKSRLLSDRFSAERPKGSFSTLEIQRTEQGDSAMYLCASSLGRLASDTQYFGPGTRLTVL.

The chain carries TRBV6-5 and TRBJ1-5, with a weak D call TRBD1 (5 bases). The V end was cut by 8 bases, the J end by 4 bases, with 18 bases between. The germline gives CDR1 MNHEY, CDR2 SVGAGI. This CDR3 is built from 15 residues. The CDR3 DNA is TGTGCCAGCGGTCACCGAGGGGCGCTAAATCAGCCCCAGCATTTT. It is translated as CASGHRGALNQPQHF.

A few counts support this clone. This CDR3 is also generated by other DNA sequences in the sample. This chain's CDR3 is CAWSVGATEAFF. The CDR3, as DNA: TGTGCCTGGAGTGTCGGGGCCACTGAAGCTTTCTTT. The chain recombines TRBV30 with TRBJ1-1; TRBD1 is a possible D gene (5 bases). V was trimmed by 0 bases and J by 4 bases, leaving 6 bases between them. The CDR3 has 12 residues. Germline CDR1 GTSNPN, CDR2 SVGIG (reference sequence).

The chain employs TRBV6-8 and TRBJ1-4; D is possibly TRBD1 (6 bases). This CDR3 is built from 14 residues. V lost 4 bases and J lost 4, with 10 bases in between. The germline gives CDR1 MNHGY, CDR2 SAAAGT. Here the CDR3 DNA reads TGTGCCAGCAGTTCCGACAGGAGTAATGAAAAACTGTTTTTT. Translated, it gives CASSSDRSNEKLFF.

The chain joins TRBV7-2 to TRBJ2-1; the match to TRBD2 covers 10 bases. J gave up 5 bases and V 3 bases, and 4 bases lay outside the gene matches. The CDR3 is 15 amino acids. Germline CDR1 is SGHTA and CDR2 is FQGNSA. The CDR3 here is CASSLGLARNNEQFF. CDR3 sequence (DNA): TGTGCCAGCAGCTTGGGACTAGCGAGAAACAATGAGCAGTTCTTC.